Below are 29 T cell receptor beta chains sequenced from a single sample in a study of long-term antiretroviral therapy in people with HIV. Survey-level immunoSEQ v3.0 assays were run. TCRdb's table, derived via immunoSEQ multiplex PCR, lists solely in-frame clones and lacks some. The sample lists about 10,000 clones, 70% to 90% occurring once. The source material was unsorted PBMCs, sampled 0.7 years after starting antiretroviral therapy. The source of these receptors is a man aged 40-55 years with HIV.

This rearrangement joins TRBV7-2 to TRBJ2-1, with 7 nucleotides matching TRBD1. The V and J ends lost 4 bases and 6 bases, in that order; junction bases with no gene match: 12. This CDR3 has 16 amino acids. The germline CDR1 and CDR2 sequences are SGHTA and FQGNSA. CDR3 DNA: TGTGCCAGCAGCTCCAACAGGGGCAGGGATCGCAATGAGCAGTTCTTC. Translation: CASSSNRGRDRNEQFF.

The rearrangement uses TRBV18 and TRBJ2-7, with D unresolved. Germline CDR1 is KGHSH and CDR2 is LQKENI. The CDR3 sequence is 12 residues long. The ends were cut back, 2 bases at V and 3 bases at J, with 5 bases in the middle. CDR3 in amino acids: CASSPGNYEQYF. The CDR3 nucleotides read TGTGCCAGCTCACCAGGGAACTACGAGCAGTACTTC.

This clone is a singleton in its sample. The V call is TRBV5-6, the J call TRBJ1-5; D may be TRBD1 (6 bases). Germline-derived CDR1 and CDR2 are SGHDT and YYEEEE. The CDR3 contains 15 residues. Deletions cut 2 bases from V and 4 bases from J, with 13 bases between. CDR3 region: CASSFGTGPNQPQHF. The CDR3 DNA is TGTGCCAGCAGCTTTGGAACAGGGCCAAATCAGCCCCAGCATTTT.

The CDR3 loop is CASSLEGGLAGEGETQYF. The CDR3, as DNA: TGTGCCAGCAGCTTGGAAGGGGGACTAGCGGGAGAAGGAGAGACCCAGTACTTC. The V and J genes are TRBV5-8 and TRBJ2-5; TRBD2 matches at 14 bases. The CDR3 extends over 18 amino acids. The V gene's germline CDR1 is SGHTS and CDR2 YDEGEE. With V trimmed by 0 bases and J by 4 bases, 8 bases remained unmatched.

The gene calls are TRBV5-4 and TRBJ2-7; 9 bases line up with TRBD1. The CDR3 runs to 15 residues. CDR1 SGHNT and CDR2 YYREEE come from the germline V gene (reference sequence). After removal of 3 bases from V and 5 bases from J, the junction contained 9 bases not matched to a gene. The CDR3 here is CASSSAGTGRDEQYF. For the CDR3, the DNA is TGTGCCAGCAGCTCGGCCGGGACAGGGAGGGACGAGCAGTACTTC.

J is TRBJ2-6 and V is TRBV18, with D unresolved. The CDR3 is 15 residues long. CDR1 KGHSH and CDR2 LQKENI come from the germline V gene. With 2 bases removed from V and 4 bases from J, the gap between germline ends came to 9 bases. This CDR3 reads CASSPFGSGANVLTF. For the CDR3, the DNA is TGTGCCAGCTCACCATTTGGTTCGGGGGCCAACGTCCTGACTTTC.

This chain joins TRBV7-9 and TRBJ2-7, with unresolved D. Germline V gene sequence: CDR1 SEHNR, CDR2 FQNEAQ (reference sequence). V lost 5 bases to trimming and J lost 3 bases, with 11 bases between them. This CDR3 spans 13 amino acids. The CDR3 sequence: CASSPESFYEQYF. The CDR3 nucleotides read TGTGCCAGCAGCCCAGAATCCTTCTACGAGCAGTACTTC.

This chain uses TRBV9 with TRBJ2-7; 7 nucleotides line up with TRBD2. This CDR3 has 13 residues. CDR1 and CDR2 from the germline V gene are SGDLS and YYNGEE. J was trimmed by 6 bases and V by 6 bases; bases with no gene match: 9. The CDR3 reads CASTSAGDSEQYF. DNA of the CDR3: TGTGCCAGCACTTCGGCGGGAGACAGCGAGCAGTACTTC.

The V call is TRBV4-3, the J call TRBJ2-7; TRBD1 might be the D (6 bases). The V end was cut by 0 bases, the J end by 2 bases, with 14 bases between. Germline V gene sequence: CDR1 LGHNA, CDR2 YSLEER. The CDR3 sequence is 16 residues long. The CDR3 sequence is CASSQDLGRGPYEQYF. The CDR3 coding sequence is TGCGCCAGCAGCCAAGATTTAGGCAGGGGCCCCTACGAGCAGTACTTC.

J is TRBJ2-7 and V is TRBV7-2, with D perhaps matching TRBD1 (6 bases). The germline V gene encodes CDR1 SGHTA and CDR2 FQGNSA. This CDR3 contains 16 residues. Trimming removed 4 bases at V and 2 bases at J, with 18 bases between. DNA for the CDR3: TGTGCCAGCAGCTCGGGTTTACGACAGGTTACCTACGAGCAGTACTTC. This translates into CASSSGLRQVTYEQYF.

The chain is built from TRBV30 and TRBJ2-1; D is ambiguous. The CDR3 is 12 amino acids. Trimming removed 2 bases from V and 4 bases from J, with 6 bases in between. CDR1 GTSNPN and CDR2 SVGIG come from the germline V gene (reference sequence). The chain's CDR3 is CAWSHIYNEQFF. Here the CDR3 DNA reads TGTGCCTGGAGTCATATTTACAATGAGCAGTTCTTC.

The gene calls are TRBV18 and TRBJ2-2; 11 bases line up with TRBD2. In germline, CDR1 is KGHSH, CDR2 LQKENI. The CDR3 length is 17 residues. V lost 3 bases, J lost 4 bases, and 7 bases stayed unmatched. Written as DNA, the CDR3 is TGTGCCAGCTCACCTCTAGCGGGAGGCGTTGTCACCGGGGAGCTGTTTTTT. Amino acids: CASSPLAGGVVTGELFF.

This clone has a handful of counts. V gene TRBV25-1 combines with J gene TRBJ1-3; D gene ambiguous. The CDR3 runs to 16 residues. Germline V lookup: CDR1 MGHDK, CDR2 SYGVNS. V was pared by 4 bases and J by 3 bases, with 16 bases between. The CDR3 DNA is TGTGCCAGCAGTGGCGAGACAAGGGCATTTGGAAACACCATATATTTT. Its protein product is CASSGETRAFGNTIYF. The complete variable domain, with remaining parts taken from reference TRBV25-1 and TRBJ1-3, reads EADIYQTPRYLVIGTGKKITLECSQTMGHDKMYWYQQDPGMELHLIHYSYGVNSTEKGDLSSESTVSRIRTEHFPLTLESARPSHTSQYLCASSGETRAFGNTIYFGEGSWLTVV.

V gene TRBV4-3 combines with J gene TRBJ2-5; the D gene could be TRBD1 or TRBD2 (5 bases each). CDR3 length equals 15 residues. Germline V gene sequence: CDR1 LGHNA, CDR2 YSLEER. V was cut by 5 bases and J by 2 bases, with 15 bases left in between. CDR3 DNA: TGCGCCAGCAGCTCTACTGGGACGGCACAAGAGACCCAGTACTTC. This gives the protein CASSSTGTAQETQYF.

The genes are TRBV21-1 and TRBJ2-7; the table gives TRBD2 as D, unverified against the DNA. TRBV21-1 represents a pseudogene. The CDR3 consists of 17 residues. The CDR3 region has the DNA TGTGCCAGCAGCAAATGTAATGGACAGCGGGGCCCCTACGAGCAGTACTTC. Its translation is CASSKCNGQRGPYEQYF.

The V gene is TRBV6-4, the J gene TRBJ2-1; TRBD2 agrees at 10 bases. V lost 5 bases to trimming and J lost 7 bases; unmatched junction nucleotides: 2. Germline CDR1 MRHNA, CDR2 SNTAGT. CDR3 size: 13 residues. The CDR3 DNA sequence: TGTGCCAGCAGTATGGGACTAGCGAATGAGCAGTTCTTC. Protein product: CASSMGLANEQFF.

The chain recombines TRBV7-2 with TRBJ1-3, with D perhaps matching TRBD1 (5 bases). CDR1 SGHTA and CDR2 FQGNSA come from the germline V gene. CDR3 length: 15 amino acids. V shed 0 bases and J shed 0 bases, with 6 bases lying between them. The CDR3 bases are TGTGCCAGCAGCTTAGCACAGGTCTCTGGAAACACCATATATTTT. As protein: CASSLAQVSGNTIYF. The entire variable domain, with the rest obtained from reference TRBV7-2 and TRBJ1-3, is as follows: GAGVSQSPSNKVTEKGKDVELRCDPISGHTALYWYRQSLGQGLEFLIYFQGNSAPDKSGLPSDRFSAERTGGSVSTLTIQRTQQEDSAVYLCASSLAQVSGNTIYFGEGSWLTVV.

The gene calls are TRBV7-2 and TRBJ2-1, with 12 nucleotides matching TRBD2. The CDR3 extends over 17 amino acids. Germline V gives CDR1 SGHTA, CDR2 FQGNSA. Trimming cost V 4 bases and J 1 base; bases outside gene matches: 5. CDR3: CASSSGLAGLSYNEQFF. The CDR3 region has the DNA TGTGCCAGCAGCTCGGGACTAGCGGGTCTTTCCTACAATGAGCAGTTCTTC. The full variable domain, rest sourced from reference TRBV7-2 and TRBJ2-1, is GAGVSQSPSNKVTEKGKDVELRCDPISGHTALYWYRQSLGQGLEFLIYFQGNSAPDKSGLPSDRFSAERTGGSVSTLTIQRTQQEDSAVYLCASSSGLAGLSYNEQFFGPGTRLTVL.

This clone was picked up one time. The chain couples TRBV15 to TRBJ2-2; D is unresolved. Germline V gene lookup returns CDR1 LNHNV and CDR2 YYDKDF (reference sequence). Trimming stripped 0 bases from V and 11 bases from J, with 25 bases between. CDR3 length: 18 amino acids. For the CDR3, the DNA is TGTGCCACCAGCAGAGACCGGTTGAGCATGGGGAACCCTGGAGAGCTGTTTTTT. Amino acid sequence: CATSRDRLSMGNPGELFF.

The V and J genes are TRBV14 and TRBJ2-7; D not certain. V was clipped by 4 bases and J by 2 bases, with 18 bases between them. The CDR3 runs to 16 residues. In germline, CDR1 is SGHDN, CDR2 FVKESK. The CDR3, as DNA: TGTGCCAGCAGCCCCGGCGTTTCCAATTCGCCCTACGAGCAGTACTTC. It translates to CASSPGVSNSPYEQYF.

This clone showed up just a few times. The chain employs TRBV27 and TRBJ1-5; D unresolved. From germline, CDR1 is MNHEY and CDR2 SMNVEV (reference sequence). The CDR3 runs to 13 residues. Trimming took off 3 bases at V and 5 bases at J, with 8 bases between the two ends. The CDR3: CASSLAGYQPQHF. The CDR3 bases are TGTGCCAGCAGTTTGGCGGGATATCAGCCCCAGCATTTT.

The count of this clone is one. The chain combines TRBV4-2 with TRBJ2-1; 10 bases line up with TRBD1. The ends lost 2 bases at V and 6 bases at J; junction bases unmatched: 7. The CDR3 is 16 residues long. CDR1 is LGHNA and CDR2 is YNFKEQ in the germline V gene. CDR3 DNA: TGTGCCAGCAGCCAACATTCCGGGACAGGGGCCAATGAGCAGTTCTTC. Its protein product is CASSQHSGTGANEQFF.

This clone was seen a few times. This chain uses TRBV7-9 with TRBJ1-2; D gene uncertain. CDR1 is SEHNR and CDR2 is FQNEAQ in the germline V gene (reference sequence). The CDR3 runs 11 residues. V lost 2 bases, J lost 8 bases, and 6 bases lay in between. The CDR3 region is CASSLILGYTF. The CDR3, as DNA: TGTGCCAGCAGCTTAATCCTGGGCTACACCTTC.

This chain joins TRBV28 and TRBJ2-1; a possible D gene is TRBD2 (7 bases). This CDR3 contains 15 residues. Germline CDR1 and CDR2: MDHEN and SYDVKM. V was trimmed by 5 bases and J by 9 bases, leaving 20 bases between them. CDR3 DNA sequence: TGTGCCAGCAGTGCCTCTAGGGGGAGCGGGGTTGAGCAGTTCTTC. It specifies CASSASRGSGVEQFF.

This chain uses TRBV10-3 with TRBJ2-2; 9 nucleotides align to TRBD2. Germline V gene sequence: CDR1 ENHRY, CDR2 SYGVKD. The CDR3 sequence is 15 residues long. The junction had 5 bases not matched to a gene; V was cut back by 7 bases and J by 2 bases. CDR3 amino acids: CAINRLAVNTGELFF. The CDR3 coding sequence is TGTGCCATCAATCGACTAGCGGTTAACACCGGGGAGCTGTTTTTT.

This clone was observed a few times. The V call is TRBV5-4, the J call TRBJ2-1; D gene uncertain. The germline CDR1 and CDR2 sequences are SGHNT and YYREEE (reference sequence). The CDR3 runs to 14 residues. Deletions cut 4 bases from V and 8 bases from J, with 16 bases between. In DNA form, the CDR3 reads TGTGCCAGCAGCCGGAATGCGCGGTTTGATGAGCAGTTCTTC. Its translation is CASSRNARFDEQFF. Filled out from reference TRBV5-4 and TRBJ2-1, the complete variable domain reads ETGVTQSPTHLIKTRGQQVTLRCSSQSGHNTVSWYQQALGQGPQFIFQYYREEENGRGNFPPRFSGLQFPNYSSELNVNALELDDSALYLCASSRNARFDEQFFGPGTRLTVL.

J is TRBJ1-5 and V is TRBV10-3, with D possibly TRBD1 on 5 matching bases. CDR3 length: 15 residues. Germline CDR1 reads ENHRY; CDR2 reads SYGVKD. Trimming stripped 5 bases from V and 1 base from J, with 12 bases between. In DNA, the CDR3 is TGTGCCATCAGTCAGGGTCGGGGCAGCAATCAGCCCCAGCATTTT. Translation: CAISQGRGSNQPQHF.

The chain has TRBV19 and TRBJ2-6; a weak D match, TRBD2 (5 bases). CDR3 length equals 15 residues. V was pared by 8 bases and J by 3 bases, with 14 bases between. CDR1 LNHDA and CDR2 SQIVND come from the germline V gene (reference sequence). This chain's CDR3 is CASSLDGLGANVLTF. DNA for the CDR3: TGTGCCAGTTCCCTGGACGGACTTGGGGCCAACGTCCTGACTTTC. The complete variable domain, with remaining parts taken from reference TRBV19 and TRBJ2-6, reads DGGITQSPKYLFRKEGQNVTLSCEQNLNHDAMYWYRQDPGQGLRLIYYSQIVNDFQKGDIAEGYSVSREKKESFPLTVTSAQKNPTAFYLCASSLDGLGANVLTFGAGSRLTVL.

The chain combines TRBV7-2 with TRBJ2-1; TRBD2 matches at 9 bases. The V segment lost 5 bases and the J segment 3 bases; nucleotides outside the gene matches: 5. Germline CDR1 and CDR2: SGHTA and FQGNSA. The CDR3 length is 15 residues. CDR3 bases: TGTGCCAGCAGCGTATGGACTAGCGACTACAATGAGCAGTTCTTC. This gives the protein CASSVWTSDYNEQFF. The full variable domain, with the rest looked up from reference TRBV7-2 and TRBJ2-1, is GAGVSQSPSNKVTEKGKDVELRCDPISGHTALYWYRQSLGQGLEFLIYFQGNSAPDKSGLPSDRFSAERTGGSVSTLTIQRTQQEDSAVYLCASSVWTSDYNEQFFGPGTRLTVL.